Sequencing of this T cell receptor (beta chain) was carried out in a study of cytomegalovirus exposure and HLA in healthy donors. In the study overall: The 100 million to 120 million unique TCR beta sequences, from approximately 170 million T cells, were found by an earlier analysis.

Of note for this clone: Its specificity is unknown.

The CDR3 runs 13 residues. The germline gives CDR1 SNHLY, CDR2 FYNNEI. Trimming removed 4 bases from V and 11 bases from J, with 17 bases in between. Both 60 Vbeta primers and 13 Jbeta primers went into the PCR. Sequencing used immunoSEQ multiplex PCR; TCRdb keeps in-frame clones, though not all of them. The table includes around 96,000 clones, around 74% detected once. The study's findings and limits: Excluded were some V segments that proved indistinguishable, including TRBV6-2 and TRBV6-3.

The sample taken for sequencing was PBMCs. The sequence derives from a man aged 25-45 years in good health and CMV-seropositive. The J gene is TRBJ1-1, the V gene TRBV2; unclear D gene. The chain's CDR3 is CASSVGGTRAAFF. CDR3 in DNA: TGTGCCAGCAGTGTTGGTGGTACGAGAGCCGCTTTCTTT.